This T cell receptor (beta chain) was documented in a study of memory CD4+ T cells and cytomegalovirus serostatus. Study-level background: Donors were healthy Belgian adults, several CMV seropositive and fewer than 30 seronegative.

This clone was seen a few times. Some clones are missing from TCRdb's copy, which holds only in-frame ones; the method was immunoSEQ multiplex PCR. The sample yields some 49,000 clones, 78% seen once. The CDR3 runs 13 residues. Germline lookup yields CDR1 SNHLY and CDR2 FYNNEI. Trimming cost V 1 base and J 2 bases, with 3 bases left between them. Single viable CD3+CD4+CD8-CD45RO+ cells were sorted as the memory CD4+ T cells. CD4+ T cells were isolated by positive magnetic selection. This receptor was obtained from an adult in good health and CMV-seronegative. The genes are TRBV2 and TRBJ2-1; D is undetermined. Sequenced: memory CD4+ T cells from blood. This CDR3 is CASSEEAYNEQFF. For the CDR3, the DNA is TGTGCCAGCAGTGAAGAGGCCTACAATGAGCAGTTCTTC.